This T cell receptor beta chain was found in a study of identical twins. The germline CDR1 and CDR2 sequences are MNHEY and SVGAGI. J gave up 1 base and V 0 bases, and 3 bases lay outside the gene matches. The CDR3 has 16 amino acids. TCRdb analysed the 5' RACE reads with MiXCR anew, one entry per CDR3 protein. Among over 500,000 distinct CDR3 sequences, roughly a fifth were seen once, and the ten largest hold under 0.95%. This clonotype was seen a few times. These data were likewise used in another study, on T cells expressing NK-cell markers.

The V and J genes are TRBV6-5 and TRBJ2-5, with 9 bases lining up with TRBD2. This sequence was found in a woman aged 18-29 years in good health. Material: CD4+ T cells sorted from blood. The chain's CDR3 is CASSYSIAGVQETQYF. DNA for the CDR3: TGTGCCAGCAGTTACTCTATAGCGGGGGTCCAAGAGACCCAGTACTTC.